These 8 T cell receptor beta chains originate from one sample sequenced in a study of healthy donors' naive CD4 and CD8 T cells. A linear amplification protocol produced the TCR libraries from 450 to 500 ng of total RNA. A single record per CDR3 protein comes from TCRdb applying MiXCR to the reads. The table has around 180,000 distinct CDR3 sequences, around 70% seen once. Material for sequencing was naive CD4+ and CD8+ T cells sorted from blood, pooled from several donors. Receptors were obtained from a pool of human donors in good health; the sample pools cells from several healthy donors.

The J gene is TRBJ2-7, the V gene TRBV29-1; D may be TRBD1 (6 bases). V lost 6 bases, J lost 3 bases, and 12 bases lay in between. The CDR3 runs 12 residues. CDR1 SQVTM and CDR2 ANQGSEA come from the germline V gene. The CDR3 DNA sequence: TGCAGCGTGCAGGGACATAACTACGAGCAGTACTTC. Translating it yields CSVQGHNYEQYF.

This clonotype was counted a single time. V and J are TRBV20-1 and TRBJ2-7; D possibly corresponds to TRBD2 (5 bases). This CDR3 comprises 11 residues. V lost 6 bases to trimming and J lost 7 bases, with 13 bases between them. Germline V gene sequence: CDR1 DFQATT, CDR2 SNEGSKA (reference sequence). CDR3 coding DNA: TGCAGTGCCACCCCCTCGGGGGAGCAGTACTTC. Encoded protein: CSATPSGEQYF.

This clonotype was observed once. The V call is TRBV5-6, the J call TRBJ2-2; the match to TRBD2 covers 13 bases. The V gene end was trimmed by 6 bases and the J gene end by 2 bases; junction bases not matched to a gene: 4. The CDR3 consists of 16 residues. Germline V gene data show CDR1 as SGHDT and CDR2 as YYEEEE. The CDR3 loop reads CASNGLAGVNTGELFF. As DNA, the CDR3 is TGTGCCAGCAACGGACTAGCGGGAGTTAACACCGGGGAGCTGTTTTTT.

The sample holds a few counts of this clonotype. This chain uses TRBV29-1 with TRBJ2-1, with 9 bases fitting TRBD2. The CDR3 contains 13 residues. Germline trimming cut 4 bases from V and 6 bases from J; bases unmatched to any gene: 4. The V gene's germline CDR1 is SQVTM and CDR2 ANQGSEA. The CDR3 bases are TGCAGCGTTGCCGGGACTAGCTTCAATGAGCAGTTCTTC. This gives the protein CSVAGTSFNEQFF.

This clonotype appeared once. The rearrangement joins TRBV10-3 to TRBJ1-5; D ambiguous. Between the trimmed V and J ends, which lost 0 bases and 7 bases, there was a span of 10 bases. This CDR3 has 14 amino acids. CDR1 ENHRY and CDR2 SYGVKD come from the germline V gene. CDR3 nucleotides: TGTGCCATCAGTGAGTCGAAATCAGGCCAGCCCCAGCATTTT. This codes for CAISESKSGQPQHF.

V usage is TRBV6-1 and J usage is TRBJ2-1; 7 bases map to TRBD2. The CDR3 contains 14 residues. Germline V gene data show CDR1 as MNHNS and CDR2 as SASEGT. V dropped 0 bases and J dropped 6; count of bases not matched to a gene: 2. CDR3 region: CASSEAGGSNEQFF. CDR3 in DNA: TGTGCCAGCAGTGAAGCGGGGGGGAGCAATGAGCAGTTCTTC.

The chain carries TRBV6-5 and TRBJ2-7, with a weak D call TRBD1 (6 bases). The CDR3 length is 13 residues. Germline-derived CDR1 and CDR2 are MNHEY and SVGAGI. Trimming stripped 6 bases from V and 3 bases from J, with 12 bases between. For the CDR3, the DNA is TGTGCCAGCAGAGCCGGGACAAACTACGAGCAGTACTTC. It specifies CASRAGTNYEQYF.

The chain links TRBV19 to TRBJ2-3; TRBD1 or TRBD2 may be the D gene (5 bases each). There are 19 residues in the CDR3. The V gene's germline CDR1 is LNHDA and CDR2 SQIVND (reference sequence). Deletions cut 3 bases from V and 3 bases from J, with 25 bases between. The CDR3 bases are TGTGCCAGTAGTATGCGGGCTCCGGGTCCCTCTGAGGGGACAGATACGCAGTATTTT. Encoded protein: CASSMRAPGPSEGTDTQYF.